Each of the 22 T cell receptor beta chains below was sequenced from the same sample in a study of OX40 agonist ivuxolimab in advanced cancers. The protocol was immunoSEQ multiplex PCR, while the TCRdb copy is restricted to in-frame clones and leaves out a portion. The data hold tens of thousands of clones, with approximately 90% observed a single time. This material consisted of CD4+ or CD8+ T cells sorted from blood, taken in a trial of the OX40 agonist ivuxolimab. Receptors were obtained from an adult with an advanced solid tumor such as melanoma, head and neck, liver or kidney cancer.

The rearrangement uses TRBV27 and TRBJ2-2; D gene uncertain. V was trimmed by 5 bases and J by 4 bases, leaving 11 bases between them. The germline V gene encodes CDR1 MNHEY and CDR2 SMNVEV (reference sequence). This CDR3 spans 14 amino acids. CDR3 loop: CASSIYRLTGELFF. CDR3 nucleotides: TGTGCCAGCAGTATTTATCGGCTCACCGGGGAGCTGTTTTTT.

This rearrangement joins TRBV29-1 to TRBJ2-1, with 8 bases fitting TRBD2. The CDR3 is 12 amino acids. V was pared by 4 bases and J by 10 bases, with 6 bases of the junction left unmatched. Germline-derived CDR1 and CDR2 are SQVTM and ANQGSEA. The CDR3 DNA follows: TGCAGCGTTGCCGACGGACTAGCAGAGCAGTTCTTC. This gives the protein CSVADGLAEQFF.

This chain joins TRBV27 and TRBJ2-5, with D unresolved. The CDR3 has 15 residues. The V end was cut by 7 bases, the J end by 4 bases, with 19 bases between. CDR1 is MNHEY and CDR2 is SMNVEV in the germline V gene (reference sequence). CDR3 nucleotide sequence: TGTGCCAGCACCGCGACTGGGCTAGTGGGAGAGACCCAGTACTTC. Translation gives CASTATGLVGETQYF.

The chain recombines TRBV5-6 with TRBJ1-5; D remains ambiguous. Trimming left V 0 bases short and J 6 bases short, with 7 bases between. Germline CDR1 SGHDT, CDR2 YYEEEE. The CDR3 totals 13 residues. The CDR3 loop is CASSLGTGQPQHF. Written as DNA, the CDR3 is TGTGCCAGCAGCTTGGGGACGGGTCAGCCCCAGCATTTT.

The chain recombines TRBV5-4 with TRBJ1-3; unclear D gene. The CDR3 extends over 16 amino acids. Trimming removed 0 bases at V and 0 bases at J, with 10 bases between. CDR1 is SGHNT and CDR2 is YYREEE in the germline V gene (reference sequence). DNA for the CDR3: TGTGCCAGCAGCTTGGAGGAGGCCCGCTCTGGAAACACCATATATTTT. Translation: CASSLEEARSGNTIYF.

The chain recombines TRBV7-9 with TRBJ1-4, with D possibly matching TRBD1 (6 bases). V gave up 6 bases and J gave up 7 bases, with 9 bases separating them. The germline V gene has CDR1 SEHNR and CDR2 FQNEAQ (reference sequence). This CDR3 has 12 residues. The CDR3 loop is CASSLQGEKLFF. Written as DNA, the CDR3 is TGTGCCAGCAGTTTACAGGGTGAAAAACTGTTTTTT.

This clone appeared a single time. V gene TRBV4-2 combines with J gene TRBJ2-1; the D gene is possibly TRBD1 (5 bases). This CDR3 region has 15 residues. Germline V gene sequence: CDR1 LGHNA, CDR2 YNFKEQ. Between the trimmed V and J ends, which lost 0 bases and 3 bases, there was a span of 9 bases. CDR3 coding DNA: TGTGCCAGCAGCCAAGAAACAGGCAGCTACAATGAGCAGTTCTTC. This codes for CASSQETGSYNEQFF.

This clone showed up just once. V and J are TRBV29-1 and TRBJ1-5; TRBD1 agrees at 7 bases. The CDR3 length is 11 residues. CDR1 SQVTM and CDR2 ANQGSEA come from the germline V gene. Trimming removed 7 bases from V and 11 bases from J; junction bases left unmatched: 8. In DNA, the CDR3 is TGCAGCGGATTGACAGGGAAGGCCCAGCATTTT. Its protein product is CSGLTGKAQHF.

The V and J genes are TRBV28 and TRBJ1-2, with TRBD1 as a possible D gene (5 bases). There are 15 residues in the CDR3. With 5 bases removed from V and 5 bases from J, the gap between germline ends came to 18 bases. Germline CDR1 MDHEN, CDR2 SYDVKM. The DNA of the CDR3 is TGTGCCAGCAGTGTCTACCGGGGGGTAGATTATGGCTACACCTTC. It codes for CASSVYRGVDYGYTF.

The chain recombines TRBV27 with TRBJ2-2, with 9 positions matching TRBD1. The CDR3 loop spans 15 amino acids. V lost 6 bases and J lost 1; bases outside the gene matches: 3. CDR1 and CDR2 from the germline V gene are MNHEY and SMNVEV (reference sequence). The CDR3: CASRQDRGNTGELFF. In nucleotides, the CDR3 is TGTGCCAGCAGGCAGGACAGGGGGAACACCGGGGAGCTGTTTTTT.

Of note for this clone: The same CDR3 is also encoded by other DNA sequences in this sample. This sequence joins TRBV19 and TRBJ2-7; TRBD1 agrees at 10 bases. In germline, CDR1 is LNHDA, CDR2 SQIVND (reference sequence). The CDR3 has 14 amino acids. V dropped 6 bases and J dropped 2; count of bases not matched to a gene: 4. Here the CDR3 reads CASSPGQGPYEQYF. Here the CDR3 DNA reads TGTGCCAGTAGCCCGGGACAGGGGCCCTACGAGCAGTACTTC.

The chain links TRBV27 to TRBJ2-3, with 9 bases fitting TRBD2. The germline V gene encodes CDR1 MNHEY and CDR2 SMNVEV (reference sequence). V was clipped by 7 bases and J by 6 bases; unmatched bases: 11. The CDR3 runs to 15 residues. The chain's CDR3 is CASKRPSGKLDTQYF. As DNA, the CDR3 is TGTGCCAGCAAAAGGCCTAGCGGGAAATTGGATACGCAGTATTTT.

This clone was found a few times. The rearrangement uses TRBV6-5 and TRBJ1-1; tentatively, D is TRBD1 (5 bases). V gave up 11 bases and J gave up 1 base, with 11 bases separating them. The CDR3 loop spans 12 amino acids. In germline, CDR1 is MNHEY, CDR2 SVGAGI. The CDR3 sequence is CAPNQGNTEAFF. The DNA for the CDR3 is TGTGCCCCCAATCAGGGGAACACTGAAGCTTTCTTT.

The J gene is TRBJ2-1, the V gene TRBV25-1, with 9 bases fitting TRBD1. CDR1 is MGHDK and CDR2 is SYGVNS in the germline V gene. V lost 6 bases to trimming and J lost 9 bases; unmatched junction nucleotides: 6. The CDR3 contains 13 residues. The CDR3, as DNA: TGTGCCAGCAGCGCTGACAGGGGGGGTGAGCAGTTCTTC. It yields the protein CASSADRGGEQFF.

The chain has TRBV27 and TRBJ2-7, with D perhaps matching TRBD1 (5 bases). Per the germline V gene, CDR1 is MNHEY and CDR2 is SMNVEV (reference sequence). The CDR3 length is 14 residues. V was cut by 3 bases and J by 4 bases, with 13 bases left in between. CDR3: CASSFRAGSYEQYF. The CDR3 DNA reads TGTGCCAGCAGTTTCCGTGCAGGGTCGTACGAGCAGTACTTC.

The gene calls are TRBV30 and TRBJ1-5; 9 nucleotides align to TRBD1. The germline CDR1 and CDR2 sequences are GTSNPN and SVGIG (reference sequence). V lost 0 bases and J lost 5; bases outside the gene matches: 5. This CDR3 region has 15 residues. This CDR3 reads CAWSVPTGGYQPQHF. The CDR3 DNA follows: TGTGCCTGGAGTGTACCTACAGGGGGCTATCAGCCCCAGCATTTT.

In this sample, this clone turned up a few times. The chain recombines TRBV13 with TRBJ1-1, with 11 bases fitting TRBD1. CDR1 PRHDT and CDR2 FYEKMQ come from the germline V gene (reference sequence). Trimming removed 5 bases from V and 3 bases from J; junction bases left unmatched: 2. The CDR3 has 14 amino acids. The CDR3 nucleotides are TGTGCCAGCAGCCGGACAGGGGGCTACACTGAAGCTTTCTTT. Encoded protein: CASSRTGGYTEAFF.

The chain joins TRBV19 to TRBJ2-5; maybe TRBD2 (6 bases). The CDR3 sequence is 15 residues long. Per the germline V gene, CDR1 is LNHDA and CDR2 is SQIVND (reference sequence). The germline V and J ends were trimmed by 1 base and 5 bases, with 14 bases remaining between them. The CDR3 region has the DNA TGTGCCAGTAGTATAGCGACGCGGGGCCGGGAGACCCAGTACTTC. This sequence encodes CASSIATRGRETQYF.

This chain joins TRBV11-2 and TRBJ2-1, with a tentative D call TRBD2 (5 bases). V was pared by 2 bases and J by 5 bases, with 10 bases between. Germline CDR1 and CDR2: SGHAT and FQNNGV. The CDR3 is made up of 14 amino acids. This CDR3 is CASSLWPEDNEQFF. For the CDR3, the DNA is TGTGCCAGCAGCTTATGGCCGGAGGACAATGAGCAGTTCTTC. The complete variable domain, with remaining parts taken from reference TRBV11-2 and TRBJ2-1, reads EAGVAQSPRYKIIEKRQSVAFWCNPISGHATLYWYQQILGQGPKLLIQFQNNGVVDDSQLPKDRFSAERLKGVDSTLKIQPAKLEDSAVYLCASSLWPEDNEQFFGPGTRLTVL.

The rearrangement links TRBV6-5 to TRBJ2-3; D gene uncertain. V was pared by 6 bases and J by 13 bases, with 23 bases between. CDR3 length: 14 amino acids. CDR1 is MNHEY and CDR2 is SVGAGI in the germline V gene. The CDR3 spells CASRAGWDYTLEYF. Written as DNA, the CDR3 is TGTGCCAGCAGGGCTGGGTGGGATTACACGCTCGAGTATTTT.

This clone is medium-sized (0.01 to 0.1%) in the sample. This chain joins TRBV27 and TRBJ2-7; D is uncertain. CDR3 length: 14 amino acids. V was shortened by 6 bases and J by 2 bases, with 14 bases between the two germline ends. The germline V gene has CDR1 MNHEY and CDR2 SMNVEV (reference sequence). The CDR3 spells CASSTPRDTYEQYF. CDR3 DNA sequence: TGTGCCAGCAGCACTCCCCGCGACACCTACGAGCAGTACTTC.

The gene calls are TRBV7-2 and TRBJ2-7; D gene unclear. V lost 3 bases, J lost 0 bases, and 9 bases lay in between. The CDR3 sequence is 14 residues long. Per germline, CDR1 SGHTA and CDR2 FQGNSA. The DNA for the CDR3 is TGTGCCAGCAGCTTTAGTGGGCCCTCCTACGAGCAGTACTTC. This encodes CASSFSGPSYEQYF.